The rows below give T cell receptor beta chains drawn from one sample of a study of blood T cell repertoires in COVID-19. Sequenced by immunoSEQ multiplex PCR; TCRdb stores in-frame clones only, minus some. In the table there are some 380,000 clones, more than 75% of which are singletons. Sample: peripheral blood. These receptors originate from a human donor with acute or convalescent COVID-19. The donor label of this sample is uncertain. Both conserved end residues are trimmed from each CDR3. The order of the fields is CDR3 protein, CDR3 length, V gene.

ASRMGGRDEKLF,12,TRBV28
ASSIGQGKGSPLH,13,TRBV5-1
ASSSSEGTRQPQH,13,TRBV3-1/TRBV3-2
ASSRQGEREKLF,12,TRBV5-1
ASSQGAGPKNIQY,13,TRBV3-1/TRBV3-2
ASSGQGNEKLF,11,TRBV2
ASTRQGNLVQY,11,TRBV12-3/TRBV12-4
ASSLGVNYGYT,11,TRBV6-2/TRBV6-3
ASRDRGQGATEAF,13,TRBV28
ASSPGRPLRQGRLEKLF,17,TRBV5-1
ASSLDPLDGYT,11,TRBV11-2
ASSPGQGNPTYT,12,TRBV19
ASSNRIPSAGEQF,13,TRBV5-1
ASSLEGGNSPLH,12,TRBV5-1
ASSAGLAGGIQETQY,15,TRBV11-3
ASSDSEDTEAF,11,TRBV6-4
ASSMTGPNQPQH,12,TRBV28
ASSYSKHTEAF,11,TRBV6-5
ASSTTGGGDTEAF,13,TRBV19
ASSLSNAGSGYEQY,14,TRBV5-1
ASSSAGVGAYEQY,13,TRBV7-6
ASSGRYEQY,9,TRBV10-1
ASSQSVGTKREKLF,14,TRBV5-1
ASSAKGQGFYEQY,13,TRBV7-2
ASKLRQGAATEAF,13,TRBV6-5